This T cell receptor (beta chain) was documented in a study of T cell changes during pregnancy in multiple sclerosis. Germline assignment: CDR1 SGHRS and CDR2 YFSETQ. The CDR3 spans 14 residues. The V and J ends lost 4 bases and 5 bases, in that order; junction bases with no gene match: 7. Sequencing used immunoSEQ multiplex PCR; TCRdb keeps in-frame clones, though not all of them. The sample includes about 92,000 clones, 92% of them seen just once. This clonotype was sampled from a female donor with multiple sclerosis, enrolled in a pregnancy study. The rearrangement links TRBV5-1 to TRBJ2-5; 8 nucleotides line up with TRBD2. Sequenced here: peripheral blood, sampled in the first trimester of pregnancy. CDR3: CASSANAGGETQYF. The CDR3 bases are TGCGCCAGCAGCGCGAACGCGGGAGGCGAGACCCAGTACTTC.